This is a list of T cell receptor beta chains from one sample in a study of blood T cell repertoires in COVID-19. The method was immunoSEQ multiplex PCR; TCRdb's version includes in-frame clones alone and lacks a portion of them. The table shows 110,000 to 150,000 clones, with roughly 90% occurring only once. Sample: peripheral blood. The receptors come from a man between 65 and 85 years old with acute or convalescent COVID-19. CDR3s include the opening cysteine and the closing phenylalanine or tryptophan.

j_call: TRBJ2-1; cdr3_length: 17; v_call: TRBV24-1; cdr3_aa: CATSDFAGDSKSNEQFF
j_call: TRBJ1-2; cdr3_length: 13; v_call: TRBV19; cdr3_aa: CASSLQGAYGYTF
j_call: TRBJ2-3; cdr3_length: 14; v_call: TRBV5-8; cdr3_aa: CASSPGGAPDTQYF
j_call: TRBJ1-1; cdr3_length: 15; v_call: TRBV14; cdr3_aa: CASSQESGGKTEAFF
j_call: TRBJ2-5; cdr3_length: 17; v_call: TRBV5-1; cdr3_aa: CASSAGGTGRAKETQYF
j_call: TRBJ1-1; cdr3_length: 14; v_call: TRBV5-1; cdr3_aa: CASSVQGTDTEAFF
j_call: TRBJ2-3; cdr3_length: 14; v_call: TRBV7-3; cdr3_aa: CASSPGPPSDTQYF
j_call: TRBJ1-1; cdr3_length: 13; v_call: TRBV5-1; cdr3_aa: CASRVGGETEAFF
j_call: TRBJ2-1; cdr3_length: 19; v_call: TRBV5-6; cdr3_aa: CASSLVRIGGANSYNEQFF
j_call: TRBJ1-2; cdr3_length: 14; v_call: TRBV2; cdr3_aa: CASSGQGAQVGYTF
j_call: TRBJ1-2; cdr3_length: 14; v_call: TRBV3-1/TRBV3-2; cdr3_aa: CASSLGQGADGYTF
j_call: TRBJ2-7; cdr3_length: 16; v_call: TRBV24-1; cdr3_aa: CATSSHRGLASYEQYF